This T cell receptor (beta chain) was obtained from a study of CD8 T cells in ankylosing spondylitis. Germline lookup yields CDR1 LGHDT and CDR2 YNNKEL (reference sequence). The V gene lost 0 bases and the J gene lost 10 bases, with 15 bases spanning the gap. CDR3 length equals 14 residues. One entry per CDR3 protein, called by TCRdb with MiXCR from the 5' RACE reads. The table records about 190,000 distinct CDR3 sequences, under 15% of them present only once. This clonotype has ten or more counts. Its antigen is not known. Whole-study findings and limits: Both synovial fluid and blood in reactive arthritis had previously been reported to carry some motif variants. CD8+ cells made up the disease-linked clones, which were relatively rare in peripheral blood. Disease-linked clones reportedly concentrated significantly in matched ankylosing spondylitis synovial fluid. What appeared characteristic of ankylosing spondylitis blood was a TCR beta motif of under 10 highly homologous variants.

Sample: blood, either unsorted or a sorted T cell fraction (not recorded which). J is TRBJ2-5 and V is TRBV3-1; no firm D call. This receptor was taken from a female donor with ankylosing spondylitis or in good health (not recorded which). CDR3 DNA sequence: TGTGCCAGCAGCCAAGATCCCTCTATGAGCCTCCAGTACTTC. Protein product: CASSQDPSMSLQYF.